This T cell receptor beta chain comes out of a study of tumor-infiltrating lymphocytes in primary liver carcinoma. Study-wide background: Surgical resection served as treatment for the primary liver carcinoma of these patients. The patients included men and women who were aged 30 to 69 years.

Study findings and constraints: Tumors reached a significantly greater top-250-clone fraction than blood did (p = 0.039).

It was unsorted whole blood that yielded blood RNA, and germline DNA was also extracted. Reverse transcription of 500 to 650 ng total RNA with a constant-region primer produced TCR beta cDNA. The TCR beta library was amplified through three nested multiplex PCR rounds in a modified ARM-PCR procedure. The two initial PCR rounds, around 11 cycles each, used TRBV1-TRBV30 forward and C-beta reverse primers. TCRdb processed the multiplex PCR reads anew with MiXCR; each CDR3 protein has one entry. The profile shows about 300,000 distinct CDR3 sequences, 60% to 80% of them singletons. Looked up from germline, CDR1 is SGHKS and CDR2 is YYEKEE (reference sequence). The CDR3 sequence is 16 residues long. Notes on this clonotype: Its antigen remains unidentified. At one end the junction does not follow the germline gene, possibly because of a read error.

This TCR was recovered from a man in his forties with primary liver carcinoma and hepatitis B virus infection. This chain uses TRBV5-5 with TRBJ1-6, with D perhaps TRBD1 (5 bases). Sequenced material: peripheral blood. The CDR3: CANSSTGTSPFVPLHF. The CDR3 coding sequence is TGTGCCAACAGCTCCACCGGGACGTCGCCTTTTGTACCCCTCCACTTT. Variable domain in full (rest from reference TRBV5-5 and TRBJ1-6): DAGVTQSPTHLIKTRGQQVTLRCSPISGHKSVSWYQQVLGQGPQFIFQYYEKEERGRGNFPDRFSARQFPNYSSELNVNALLLGDSALYLCANSSTGTSPFVPLHFGNGTRLTVT.